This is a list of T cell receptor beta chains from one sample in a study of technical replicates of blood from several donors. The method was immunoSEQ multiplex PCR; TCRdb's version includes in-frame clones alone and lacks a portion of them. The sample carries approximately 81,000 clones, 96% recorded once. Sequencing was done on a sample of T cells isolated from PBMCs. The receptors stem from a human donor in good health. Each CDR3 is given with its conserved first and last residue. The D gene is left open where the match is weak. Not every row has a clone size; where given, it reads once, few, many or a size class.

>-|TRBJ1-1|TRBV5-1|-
CASSRDLGGNTEAFF
TGCGCCAGCAGCCGGGATTTAGGGGGGAACACTGAAGCTTTCTTT
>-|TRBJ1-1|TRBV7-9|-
CASSLTGGGEAFF
TGTGCCAGCAGCTTGACAGGTGGTGGGGAAGCTTTCTTT
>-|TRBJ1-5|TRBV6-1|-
CASSLTDSNQPQHF
TGTGCCAGCAGTTTGACAGATAGCAATCAGCCCCAGCATTTT
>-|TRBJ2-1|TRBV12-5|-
CASAASGEQFF
TGTGCTAGCGCGGCTTCGGGTGAGCAGTTCTTC
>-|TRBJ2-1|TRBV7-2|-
CASSLIYESNEQFF
TGTGCCAGCAGCTTAATATATGAGAGCAATGAGCAGTTCTTC
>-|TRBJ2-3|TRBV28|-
CASHGASTDTQYF
TGTGCCTCCCATGGGGCGTCCACAGATACGCAGTATTTT
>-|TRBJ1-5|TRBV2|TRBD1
CASSRTGDHQPQHF
TGTGCCAGCAGTCGGACAGGGGATCATCAGCCCCAGCATTTT
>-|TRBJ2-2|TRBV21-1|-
CASSKRWTSGRTNTGELFF
TGTGCCAGCAGCAAAAGATGGACTAGCGGCCGAACGAACACCGGGGAGCTGTTTTTT
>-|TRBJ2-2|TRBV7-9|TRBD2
CASSLEVRASGVSGELFF
TGTGCCAGCAGCTTAGAAGTTCGGGCTAGCGGGGTCTCCGGGGAGCTGTTTTTT
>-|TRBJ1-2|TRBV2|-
CASSEPGGYTF
TGTGCCAGCAGTGAGCCGGGTGGCTACACCTTC
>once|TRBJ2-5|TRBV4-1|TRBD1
CASSQAVTGTGFQETQYF
TGCGCCAGCAGCCAAGCAGTGACCGGGACAGGGTTCCAAGAGACCCAGTACTTC
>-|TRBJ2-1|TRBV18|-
CASSLSRNNEQFF
TGTGCCAGCTCACTTTCGAGAAACAATGAGCAGTTCTTC
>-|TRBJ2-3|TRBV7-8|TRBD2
CASSLDQVAGGLADTQYF
TGTGCCAGCAGCTTAGATCAGGTCGCGGGGGGGCTTGCAGATACGCAGTATTTT
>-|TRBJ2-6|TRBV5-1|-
CASSSGQRSGANVLTF
TGCGCCAGCAGCTCCGGACAGCGCTCTGGGGCCAACGTCCTGACTTTC
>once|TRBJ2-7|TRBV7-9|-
CASSRSREYEQYF
TGTGCCAGCAGCCGCTCGCGGGAATACGAGCAGTACTTC
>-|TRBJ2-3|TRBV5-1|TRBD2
CASSWGLAGGLSGTDTQYF
TGCGCCAGCAGCTGGGGACTAGCGGGGGGGCTAAGTGGCACAGATACGCAGTATTTT
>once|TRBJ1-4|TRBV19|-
CASTQRATNEKLFF
TGTGCCAGTACCCAACGGGCAACTAATGAAAAACTGTTTTTT
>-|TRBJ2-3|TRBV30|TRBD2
CAESSSGGTDTQYF
TGTGCCGAATCTTCTAGCGGGGGCACAGATACGCAGTATTTT
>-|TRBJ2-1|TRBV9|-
CASSVGGGGYFSYNEQFF
TGTGCCAGCAGCGTAGGGGGCGGGGGCTACTTTAGCTACAATGAGCAGTTCTTC
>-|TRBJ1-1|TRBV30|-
CAWSGEGTEAFF
TGTGCCTGGAGTGGGGAGGGGACTGAAGCTTTCTTT
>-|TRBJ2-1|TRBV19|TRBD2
CASSIPGTSGRMGIEQFF
TGTGCCAGTAGTATCCCCGGGACTAGCGGGAGGATGGGCATTGAGCAGTTCTTC
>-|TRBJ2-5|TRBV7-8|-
CASSLGSTTGETQYF
TGTGCCAGCAGCCTGGGGTCAACTACGGGGGAGACCCAGTACTTC
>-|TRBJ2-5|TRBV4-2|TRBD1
CASSSLSSPGQGAETQYF
TGTGCCAGCAGCTCACTCTCCTCACCGGGACAGGGGGCAGAGACCCAGTACTTC
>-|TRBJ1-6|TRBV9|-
CASSLGLNNSPLHF
TGTGCCAGCAGCCTAGGACTCAATAATTCACCCCTCCACTTT
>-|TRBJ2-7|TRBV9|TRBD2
CASSVAASGASYEQYF
TGTGCCAGCAGCGTAGCGGCTAGCGGGGCCTCCTACGAGCAGTACTTC
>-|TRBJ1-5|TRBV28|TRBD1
CASSRTGEDQPQHF
TGTGCCAGCAGCCGGACAGGGGAGGATCAGCCCCAGCATTTT
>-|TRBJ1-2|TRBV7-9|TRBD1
CASSLAGDRGPRSRGYTF
TGTGCCAGCAGCTTAGCGGGGGACAGGGGGCCCCGGAGCCGGGGCTACACCTTC
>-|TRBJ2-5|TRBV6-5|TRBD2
CASSWGSGARETQYF
TGTGCCAGCAGTTGGGGTAGCGGGGCCCGGGAGACCCAGTACTTC
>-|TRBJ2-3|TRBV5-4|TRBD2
CASSTGTSGPSTDTQYF
TGTGCCAGCAGCACCGGGACTAGCGGACCTAGCACAGATACGCAGTATTTT
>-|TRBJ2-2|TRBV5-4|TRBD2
CASSGRTSVNTGELFF
TGTGCCAGCAGCGGGCGGACTAGCGTGAACACCGGGGAGCTGTTTTTT
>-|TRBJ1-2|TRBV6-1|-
CASREGILGWGYTF
TGTGCCAGCAGGGAGGGTATCCTCGGCTGGGGCTACACCTTC
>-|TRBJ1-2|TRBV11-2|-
CASSFGWGRESSYTF
TGTGCCAGCAGCTTTGGGTGGGGGCGCGAAAGTAGCTACACCTTC
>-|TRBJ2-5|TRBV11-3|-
CASSSAPGVETQYF
TGTGCCAGCAGCTCCGCCCCCGGGGTTGAGACCCAGTACTTC
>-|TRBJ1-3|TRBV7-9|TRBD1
CASSPDRGYGNTIYF
TGTGCCAGCAGCCCCGACAGGGGTTACGGAAACACCATATATTTT
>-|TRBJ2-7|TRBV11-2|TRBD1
CASSSIPGTGFYEQYF
TGTGCCAGCAGCTCCATCCCCGGGACAGGGTTTTACGAGCAGTACTTC
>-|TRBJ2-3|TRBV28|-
CASSVFGGAPTDTQYF
TGTGCCAGCAGTGTCTTCGGTGGAGCTCCCACAGATACGCAGTATTTT
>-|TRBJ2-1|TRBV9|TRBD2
CASSVGASGAGYRNNEQFF
TGTGCCAGCAGCGTAGGGGCTAGCGGTGCTGGTTATCGGAACAATGAGCAGTTCTTC
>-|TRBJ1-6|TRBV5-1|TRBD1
CASSRQGVDSPLHF
TGCGCCAGCAGCCGACAGGGGGTGGATTCACCCCTCCACTTT
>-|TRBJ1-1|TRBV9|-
CASSVEGWWAGAEAFF
TGTGCCAGCAGCGTAGAAGGATGGTGGGCCGGGGCTGAAGCTTTCTTT
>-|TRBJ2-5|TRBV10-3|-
CAISSPGETQYF
TGTGCCATCAGCTCCCCGGGGGAGACCCAGTACTTC
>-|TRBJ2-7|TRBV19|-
CASNIGGIGGNEQYF
TGTGCCAGTAATATAGGCGGGATAGGGGGCAACGAGCAGTACTTC
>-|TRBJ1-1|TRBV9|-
CASSSRSEGEAFF
TGTGCCAGCAGCTCGAGAAGTGAGGGTGAAGCTTTCTTT
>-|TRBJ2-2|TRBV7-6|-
CASSPSKTGELFF
TGTGCCAGCAGCCCATCCAAGACAGGGGAGCTGTTTTTT
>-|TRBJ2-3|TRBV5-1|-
CASRGLADLTDTQYF
TGCGCCAGCAGAGGGCTAGCCGATCTCACAGATACGCAGTATTTT
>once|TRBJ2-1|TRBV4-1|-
CASSQAGGNNEQFF
TGCGCCAGCAGCCAAGCGGGCGGGAACAATGAGCAGTTCTTC
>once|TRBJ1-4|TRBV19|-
CASSTTTTEGEKLFF
TGTGCCAGTAGCACTACCACTACTGAGGGTGAAAAACTGTTTTTT
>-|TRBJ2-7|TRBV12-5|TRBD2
CASGLVAGGITGEQYF
TGTGCTAGTGGTTTGGTAGCGGGGGGCATCACGGGGGAGCAGTACTTC
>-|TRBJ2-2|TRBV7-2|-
CASSRTSIPFTGELFF
TGTGCCAGCAGTCGCACTAGCATTCCATTCACCGGGGAGCTGTTTTTT
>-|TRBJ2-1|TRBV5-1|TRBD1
CASSMGQGAGTGYNEQFF
TGCGCCAGCAGCATGGGACAGGGGGCGGGGACAGGATACAATGAGCAGTTCTTC
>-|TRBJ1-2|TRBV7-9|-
CATEAANYGYTF
TGTGCCACCGAGGCGGCTAACTATGGCTACACCTTC
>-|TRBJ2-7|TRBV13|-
CASSLGSADRLAYEQYF
TGTGCCAGCAGCTTAGGATCTGCAGACAGGTTAGCCTACGAGCAGTACTTC
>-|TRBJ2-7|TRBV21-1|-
CASRDSVPYEQYF
TGTGCCAGCCGGGACTCCGTTCCCTACGAGCAGTACTTC
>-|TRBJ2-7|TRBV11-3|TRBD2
CASSPGLAGEQYF
TGTGCCAGCAGCCCCGGACTAGCGGGGGAGCAGTACTTC
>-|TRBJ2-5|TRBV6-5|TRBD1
CASSYTQGIETQYF
TGTGCCAGCAGTTACACACAGGGGATAGAGACCCAGTACTTC
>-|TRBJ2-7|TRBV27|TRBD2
CASISPGGATYEQYF
TGTGCCAGCATATCCCCCGGGGGGGCGACCTACGAGCAGTACTTC
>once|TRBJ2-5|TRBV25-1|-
CASRTDYQETQYF
TGTGCCAGCAGGACAGACTACCAAGAGACCCAGTACTTC
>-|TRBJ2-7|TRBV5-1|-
CASSPQGSEEQYF
TGCGCCAGCAGTCCACAGGGTAGCGAAGAGCAGTACTTC
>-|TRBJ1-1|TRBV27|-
CASSLQLVGAEAFF
TGTGCCAGCAGTTTACAGCTTGTGGGAGCTGAAGCTTTCTTT
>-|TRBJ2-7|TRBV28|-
CASSHRGATYEQYF
TGTGCCAGCAGCCACCGGGGGGCTACCTACGAGCAGTACTTC
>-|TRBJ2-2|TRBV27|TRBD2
CASSGGLAGGTGELFF
TGTGCCAGCAGTGGGGGACTAGCGGGAGGAACCGGGGAGCTGTTTTTT